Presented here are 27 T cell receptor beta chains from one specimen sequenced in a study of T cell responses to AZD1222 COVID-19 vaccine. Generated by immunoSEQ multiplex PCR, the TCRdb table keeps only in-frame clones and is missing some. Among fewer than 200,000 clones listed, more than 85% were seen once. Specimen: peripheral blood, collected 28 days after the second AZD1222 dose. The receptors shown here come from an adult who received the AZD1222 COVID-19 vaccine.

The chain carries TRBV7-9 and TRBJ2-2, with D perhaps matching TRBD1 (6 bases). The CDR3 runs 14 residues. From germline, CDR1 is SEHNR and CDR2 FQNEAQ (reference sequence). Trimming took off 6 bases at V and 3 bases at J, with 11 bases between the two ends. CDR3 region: CASRNDRYTGELFF. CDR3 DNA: TGTGCCAGCAGAAACGACAGGTACACCGGGGAGCTGTTTTTT.

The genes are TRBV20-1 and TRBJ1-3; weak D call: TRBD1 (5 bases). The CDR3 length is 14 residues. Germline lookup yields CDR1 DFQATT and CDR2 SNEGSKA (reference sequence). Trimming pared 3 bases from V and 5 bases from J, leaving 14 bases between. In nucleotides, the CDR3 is TGCAGTGCTAGTCCTTCAGGGACTAGAAACACCATATATTTT. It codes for CSASPSGTRNTIYF.

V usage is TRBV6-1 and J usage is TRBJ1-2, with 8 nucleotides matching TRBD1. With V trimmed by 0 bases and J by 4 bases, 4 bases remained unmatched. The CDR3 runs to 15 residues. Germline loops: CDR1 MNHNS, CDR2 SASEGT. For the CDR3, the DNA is TGTGCCAGCAGTGAAGCGCAGGGGGCGAGCTATGGCTACACCTTC. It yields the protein CASSEAQGASYGYTF.

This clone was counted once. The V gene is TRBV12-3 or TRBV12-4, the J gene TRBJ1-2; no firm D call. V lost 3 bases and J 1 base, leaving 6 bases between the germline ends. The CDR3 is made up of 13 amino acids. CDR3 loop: CASSFNSNYGYTF. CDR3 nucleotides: TGTGCCAGCAGTTTTAACAGTAACTATGGCTACACCTTC.

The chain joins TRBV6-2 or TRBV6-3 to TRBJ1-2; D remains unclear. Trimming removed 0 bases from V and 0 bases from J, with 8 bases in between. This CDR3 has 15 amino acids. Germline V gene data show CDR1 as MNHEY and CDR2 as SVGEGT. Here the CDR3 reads CASSYSYPANYGYTF. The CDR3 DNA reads TGTGCCAGCAGTTACTCGTACCCGGCTAACTATGGCTACACCTTC.

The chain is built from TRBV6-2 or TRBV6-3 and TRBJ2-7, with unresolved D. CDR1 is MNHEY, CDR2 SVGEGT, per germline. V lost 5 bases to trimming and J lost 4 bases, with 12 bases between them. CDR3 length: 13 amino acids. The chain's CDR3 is CASSPRTEYEQYF. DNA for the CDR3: TGTGCCAGCAGTCCCCGGACGGAGTACGAGCAGTACTTC.

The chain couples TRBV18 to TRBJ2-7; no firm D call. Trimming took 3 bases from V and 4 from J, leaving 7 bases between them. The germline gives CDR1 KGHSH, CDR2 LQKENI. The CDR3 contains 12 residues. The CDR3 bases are TGTGCCAGCTCACCTCAGGCTTACGAGCAGTACTTC. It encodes CASSPQAYEQYF.

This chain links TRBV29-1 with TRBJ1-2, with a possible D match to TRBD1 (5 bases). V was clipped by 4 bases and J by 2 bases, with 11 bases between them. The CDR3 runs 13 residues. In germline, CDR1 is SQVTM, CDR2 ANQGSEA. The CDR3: CSVAMGVNYGYTF. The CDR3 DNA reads TGCAGCGTTGCCATGGGGGTAAACTATGGCTACACCTTC.

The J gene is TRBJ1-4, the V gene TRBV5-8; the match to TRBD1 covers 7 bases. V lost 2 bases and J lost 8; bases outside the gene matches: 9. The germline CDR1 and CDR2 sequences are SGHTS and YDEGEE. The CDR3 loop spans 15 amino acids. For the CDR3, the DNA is TGTGCCAGCAGCTTCCGACAGGGAAGGTACGAAAAACTGTTTTTT. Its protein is CASSFRQGRYEKLFF. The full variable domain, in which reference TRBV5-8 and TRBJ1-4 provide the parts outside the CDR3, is EAGVTQSPTHLIKTRGQQATLRCSPISGHTSVYWYQQALGLGLQFLLWYDEGEERNRGNFPPRFSGRQFPNYSSELNVNALELEDSALYLCASSFRQGRYEKLFFGSGTQLSVL.

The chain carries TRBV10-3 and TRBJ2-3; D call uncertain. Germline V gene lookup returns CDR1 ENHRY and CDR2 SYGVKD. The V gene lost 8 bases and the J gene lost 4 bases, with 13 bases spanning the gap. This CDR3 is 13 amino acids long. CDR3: CAIAWSGADTQYF. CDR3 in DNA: TGTGCCATCGCCTGGAGTGGCGCAGATACGCAGTATTTT.

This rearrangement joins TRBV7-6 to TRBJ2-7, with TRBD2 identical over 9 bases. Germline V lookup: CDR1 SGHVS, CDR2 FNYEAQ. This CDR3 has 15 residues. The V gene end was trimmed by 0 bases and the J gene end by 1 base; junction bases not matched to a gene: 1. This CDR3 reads CASSLASGRSYEQYF. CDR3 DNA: TGTGCCAGCAGCTTAGCTAGCGGGAGATCCTACGAGCAGTACTTC.

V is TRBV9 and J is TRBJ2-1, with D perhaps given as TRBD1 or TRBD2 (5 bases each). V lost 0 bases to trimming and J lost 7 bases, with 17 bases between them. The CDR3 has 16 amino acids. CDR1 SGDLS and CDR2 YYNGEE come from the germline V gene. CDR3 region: CASSVATSGTMNEQFF. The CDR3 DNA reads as TGTGCCAGCAGCGTAGCTACGTCAGGGACGATGAATGAGCAGTTCTTC.

CDR3 sequence: CASSEIGASNYGYTF. DNA of the CDR3: TGTGCCAGCAGTGAAATAGGGGCAAGCAACTATGGCTACACCTTC. This chain links TRBV6-1 with TRBJ1-2, with a tentative D call TRBD1 (5 bases). The germline V and J ends were trimmed by 2 bases and 2 bases, with 12 bases remaining between them. The CDR3 spans 15 residues. Germline lookup yields CDR1 MNHNS and CDR2 SASEGT.

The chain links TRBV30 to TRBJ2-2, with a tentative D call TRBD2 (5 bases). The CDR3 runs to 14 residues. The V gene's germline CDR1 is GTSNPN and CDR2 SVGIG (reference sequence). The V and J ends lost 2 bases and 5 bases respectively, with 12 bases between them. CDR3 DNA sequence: TGTGCCTGGAGTAGGTTGTCGGGGACCGGGGAGCTGTTTTTT. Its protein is CAWSRLSGTGELFF.

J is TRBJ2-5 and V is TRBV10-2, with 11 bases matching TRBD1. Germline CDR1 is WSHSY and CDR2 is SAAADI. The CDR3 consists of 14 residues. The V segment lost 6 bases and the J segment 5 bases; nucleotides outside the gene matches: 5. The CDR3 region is CASRGQGARETQYF. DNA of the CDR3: TGCGCCAGCAGAGGACAGGGGGCGCGGGAGACCCAGTACTTC.

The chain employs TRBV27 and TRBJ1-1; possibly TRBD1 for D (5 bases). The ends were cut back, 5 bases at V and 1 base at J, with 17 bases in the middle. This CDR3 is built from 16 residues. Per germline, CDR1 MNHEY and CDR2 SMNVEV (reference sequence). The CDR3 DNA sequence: TGTGCCAGCAGTCCTCACCCAGGGTCTTCGAACACTGAAGCTTTCTTT. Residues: CASSPHPGSSNTEAFF.

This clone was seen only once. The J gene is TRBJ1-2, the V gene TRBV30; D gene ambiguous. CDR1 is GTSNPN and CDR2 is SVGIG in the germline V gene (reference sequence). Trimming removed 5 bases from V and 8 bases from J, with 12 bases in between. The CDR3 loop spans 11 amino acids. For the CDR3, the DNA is TGTGCCTGGTCCCCCCTGGGCGGCTACACCTTC. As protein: CAWSPLGGYTF.

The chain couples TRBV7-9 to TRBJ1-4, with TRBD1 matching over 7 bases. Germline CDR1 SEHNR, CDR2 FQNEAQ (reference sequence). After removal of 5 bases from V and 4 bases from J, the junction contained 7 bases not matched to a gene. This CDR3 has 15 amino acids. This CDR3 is CASSNQGQINEKLFF. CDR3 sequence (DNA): TGTGCCAGCAGCAACCAGGGACAGATTAATGAAAAACTGTTTTTT.

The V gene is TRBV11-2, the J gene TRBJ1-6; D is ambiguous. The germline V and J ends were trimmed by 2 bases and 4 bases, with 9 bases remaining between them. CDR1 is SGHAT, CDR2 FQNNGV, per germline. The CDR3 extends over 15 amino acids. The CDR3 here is CASSLIRDYNSPLHF. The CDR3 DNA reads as TGTGCCAGCAGCTTAATTCGGGATTATAATTCACCCCTCCACTTT.

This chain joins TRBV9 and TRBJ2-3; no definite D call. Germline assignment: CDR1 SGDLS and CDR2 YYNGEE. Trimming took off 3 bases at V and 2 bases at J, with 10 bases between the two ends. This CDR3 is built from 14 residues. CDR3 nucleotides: TGTGCCAGCAGCGCGCGTCCCGTCACAGATACGCAGTATTTT. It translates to CASSARPVTDTQYF.

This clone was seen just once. This chain's CDR3 is CASSRDRDRGPSNQPQHF. The CDR3 nucleotides read TGCGCCAGCAGCCGGGACCGGGACAGGGGGCCGAGCAATCAGCCCCAGCATTTT. This chain uses TRBV4-3 with TRBJ1-5; 12 bases are shared with TRBD1. Germline loops: CDR1 LGHNA, CDR2 YSLEER. The CDR3 loop spans 18 amino acids. The V segment lost 4 bases and the J segment 1 base; nucleotides outside the gene matches: 8.

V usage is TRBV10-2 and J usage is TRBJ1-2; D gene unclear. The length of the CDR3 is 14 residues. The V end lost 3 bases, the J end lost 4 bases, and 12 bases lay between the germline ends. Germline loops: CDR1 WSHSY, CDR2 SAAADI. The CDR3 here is CASSDLTDSYGYTF. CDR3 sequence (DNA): TGCGCCAGCAGTGATCTTACAGACTCCTATGGCTACACCTTC.

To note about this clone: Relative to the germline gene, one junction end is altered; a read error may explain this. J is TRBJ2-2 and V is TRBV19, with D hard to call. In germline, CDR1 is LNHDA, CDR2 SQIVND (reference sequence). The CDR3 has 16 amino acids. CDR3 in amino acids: CASSIALGLSTGGAVF. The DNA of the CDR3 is TGTGCCAGTAGTATAGCTTTAGGCTTAAGCACCGGCGGAGCTGTTTTT. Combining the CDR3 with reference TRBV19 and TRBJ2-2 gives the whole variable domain DGGITQSPKYLFRKEGQNVTLSCEQNLNHDAMYWYRQDPGQGLRLIYYSQIVNDFQKGDIAEGYSVSREKKESFPLTVTSAQKNPTAFYLCASSIALGLSTGGAVFGEGSRLTVL.

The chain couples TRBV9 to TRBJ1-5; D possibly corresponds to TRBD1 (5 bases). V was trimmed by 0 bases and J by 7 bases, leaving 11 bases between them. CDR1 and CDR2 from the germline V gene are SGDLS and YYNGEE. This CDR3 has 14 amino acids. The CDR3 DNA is TGTGCCAGCAGCGTAGCCAGGGAAGGACAGCCCCAGCATTTT. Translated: CASSVAREGQPQHF. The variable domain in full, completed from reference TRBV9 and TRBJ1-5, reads DSGVTQTPKHLITATGQRVTLRCSPRSGDLSVYWYQQSLDQGLQFLIQYYNGEERAKGNILERFSAQQFPDLHSELNLSSLELGDSALYFCASSVAREGQPQHFGDGTRLSIL.

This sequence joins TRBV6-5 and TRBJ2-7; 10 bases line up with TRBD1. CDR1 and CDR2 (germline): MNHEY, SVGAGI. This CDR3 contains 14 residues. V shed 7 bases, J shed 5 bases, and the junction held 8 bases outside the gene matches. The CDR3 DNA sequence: TGTGCCAGCAACCGACAGGGGGCATTGAACGAGCAGTACTTC. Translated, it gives CASNRQGALNEQYF.

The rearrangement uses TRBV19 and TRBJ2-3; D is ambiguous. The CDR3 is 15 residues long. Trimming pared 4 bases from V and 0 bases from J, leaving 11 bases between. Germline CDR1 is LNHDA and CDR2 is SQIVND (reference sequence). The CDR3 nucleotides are TGTGCCAGTAGTAATTTGGGTTCTAGCACAGATACGCAGTATTTT. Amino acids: CASSNLGSSTDTQYF.

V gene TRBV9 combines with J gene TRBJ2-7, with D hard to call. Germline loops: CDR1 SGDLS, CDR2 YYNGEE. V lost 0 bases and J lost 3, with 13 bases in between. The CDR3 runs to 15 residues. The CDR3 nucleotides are TGTGCCAGCAGCGTAGGGGCAGGAGTGTACTACGAGCAGTACTTC. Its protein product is CASSVGAGVYYEQYF.